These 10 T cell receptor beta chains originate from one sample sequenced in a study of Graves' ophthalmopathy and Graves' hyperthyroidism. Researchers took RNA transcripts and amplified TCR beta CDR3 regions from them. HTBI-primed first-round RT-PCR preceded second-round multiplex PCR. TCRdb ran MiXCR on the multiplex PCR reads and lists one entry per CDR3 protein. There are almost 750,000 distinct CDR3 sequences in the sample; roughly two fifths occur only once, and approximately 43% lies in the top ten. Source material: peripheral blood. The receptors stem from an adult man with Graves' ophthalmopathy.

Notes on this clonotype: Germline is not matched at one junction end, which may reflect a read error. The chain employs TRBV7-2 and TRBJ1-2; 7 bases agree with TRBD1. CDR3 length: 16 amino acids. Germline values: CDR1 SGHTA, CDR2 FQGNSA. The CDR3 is CASSRDTTGENYGYTF. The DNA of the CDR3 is TGCGCCAGCAGCCGGGACACAACAGGGGAAAACTATGGCTACACCTTC.

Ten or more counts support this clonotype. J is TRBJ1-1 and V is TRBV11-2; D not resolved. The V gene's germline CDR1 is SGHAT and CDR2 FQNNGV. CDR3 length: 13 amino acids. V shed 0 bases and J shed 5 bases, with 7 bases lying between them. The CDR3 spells CASSLDQITEAFF. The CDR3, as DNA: TGTGCCAGCAGCTTAGATCAGATAACTGAAGCTTTCTTT.

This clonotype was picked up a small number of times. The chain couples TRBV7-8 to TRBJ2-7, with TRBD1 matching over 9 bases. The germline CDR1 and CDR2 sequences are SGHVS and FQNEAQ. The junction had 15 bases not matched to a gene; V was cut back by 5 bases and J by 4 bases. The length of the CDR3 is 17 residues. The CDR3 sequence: CASSKTGRQGERYEQYF. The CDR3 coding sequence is TGTGCCAGCAGCAAAACCGGCAGACAGGGGGAAAGGTACGAGCAGTACTTC.

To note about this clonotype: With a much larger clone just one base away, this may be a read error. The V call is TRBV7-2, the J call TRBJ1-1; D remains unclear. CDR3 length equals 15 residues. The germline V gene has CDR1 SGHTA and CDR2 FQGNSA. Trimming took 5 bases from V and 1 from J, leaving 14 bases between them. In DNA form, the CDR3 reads TGTGCCAGCAGCCATCATGGGGAGCAGAACACTGAAGCTTTCTTT. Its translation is CASSHHGEQNTEAFF.

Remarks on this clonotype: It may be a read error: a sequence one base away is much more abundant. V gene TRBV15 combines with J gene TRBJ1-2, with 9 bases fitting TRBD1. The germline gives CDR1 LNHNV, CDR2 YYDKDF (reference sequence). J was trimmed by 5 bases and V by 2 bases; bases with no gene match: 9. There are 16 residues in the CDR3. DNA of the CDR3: TGTGCCACCAGCAGAACCGGGACAGGGACTCGATATGGCTACACCTTC. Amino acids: CATSRTGTGTRYGYTF.

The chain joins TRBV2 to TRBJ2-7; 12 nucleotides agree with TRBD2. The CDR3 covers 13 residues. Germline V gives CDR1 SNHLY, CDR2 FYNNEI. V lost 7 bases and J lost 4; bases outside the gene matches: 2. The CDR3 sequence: CASKTSGRYEQYF. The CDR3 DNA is TGTGCCAGCAAAACTAGCGGGAGGTACGAGCAGTACTTC.

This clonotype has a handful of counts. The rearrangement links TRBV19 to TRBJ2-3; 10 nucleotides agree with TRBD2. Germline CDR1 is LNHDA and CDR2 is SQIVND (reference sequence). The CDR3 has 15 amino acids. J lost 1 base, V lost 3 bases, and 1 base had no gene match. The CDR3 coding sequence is TGTGCCAGTAGTATCCTAGCGGGGGGCACAGATACGCAGTATTTT. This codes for CASSILAGGTDTQYF.

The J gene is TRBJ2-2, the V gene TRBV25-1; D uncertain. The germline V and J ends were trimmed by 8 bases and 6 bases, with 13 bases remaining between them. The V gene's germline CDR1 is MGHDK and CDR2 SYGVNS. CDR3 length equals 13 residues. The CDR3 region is CASSPPNAGELFF. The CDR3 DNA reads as TGTGCCAGCTCACCACCGAATGCCGGGGAGCTGTTTTTT. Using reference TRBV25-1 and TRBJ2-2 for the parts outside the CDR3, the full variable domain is EADIYQTPRYLVIGTGKKITLECSQTMGHDKMYWYQQDPGMELHLIHYSYGVNSTEKGDLSSESTVSRIRTEHFPLTLESARPSHTSQYLCASSPPNAGELFFGEGSRLTVL.

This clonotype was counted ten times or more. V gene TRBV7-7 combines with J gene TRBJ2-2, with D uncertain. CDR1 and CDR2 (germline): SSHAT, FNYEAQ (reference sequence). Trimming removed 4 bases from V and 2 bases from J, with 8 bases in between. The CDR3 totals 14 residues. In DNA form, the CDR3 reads TGTGCCAGCAGCTCCCGGGTCAACACCGGGGAGCTGTTTTTT. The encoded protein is CASSSRVNTGELFF.

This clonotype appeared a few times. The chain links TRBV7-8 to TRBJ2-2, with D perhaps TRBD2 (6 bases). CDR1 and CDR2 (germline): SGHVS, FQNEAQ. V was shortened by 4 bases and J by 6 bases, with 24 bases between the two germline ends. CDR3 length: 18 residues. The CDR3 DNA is TGTGCCAGCAGCTACAGACAGACGGGACTCGCGAAGTCCGGGGAGCTGTTTTTT. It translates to CASSYRQTGLAKSGELFF.